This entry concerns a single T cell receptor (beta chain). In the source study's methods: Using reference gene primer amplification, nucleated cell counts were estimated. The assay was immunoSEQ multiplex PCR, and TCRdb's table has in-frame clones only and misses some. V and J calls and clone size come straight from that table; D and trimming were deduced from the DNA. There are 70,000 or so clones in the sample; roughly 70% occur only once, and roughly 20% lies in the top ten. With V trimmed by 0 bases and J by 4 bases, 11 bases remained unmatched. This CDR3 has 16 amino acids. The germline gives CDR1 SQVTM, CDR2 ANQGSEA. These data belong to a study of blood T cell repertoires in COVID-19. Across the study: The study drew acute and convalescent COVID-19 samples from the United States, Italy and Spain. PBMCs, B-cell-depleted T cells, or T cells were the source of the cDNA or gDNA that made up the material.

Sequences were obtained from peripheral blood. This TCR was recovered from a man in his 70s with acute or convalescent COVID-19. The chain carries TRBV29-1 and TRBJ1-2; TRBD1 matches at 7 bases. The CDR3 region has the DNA TGCAGCGTTGAAGATCTTGGGGGACAGAAACTCTATGGCTACACCTTC. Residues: CSVEDLGGQKLYGYTF. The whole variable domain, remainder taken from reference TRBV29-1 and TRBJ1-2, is SAVISQKPSRDICQRGTSLTIQCQVDSQVTMMFWYRQQPGQSLTLIATANQGSEATYESGFVIDKFPISRPNLTFSTLTVSNMSPEDSSIYLCSVEDLGGQKLYGYTFGSGTRLTVV.